This TCR beta chain was recorded in a study of post-analysis software for immune sequencing data (dated by TCRdb to 2014 to 2015). For the wider study: Relapsing-remitting, secondary progressive and progressive-relapsing multiple sclerosis were recorded as disease courses, and subtype annotation was lacking for some patients. The patient repertoires were set against under 13 previously published healthy control repertoires from donors whose ages ranged from about 6 to 25 years. A subset of samples was prepared in parallel using single-end sample barcoding, then pooled and co-amplified after Illumina adapter ligation.

V loses 0 bases at its end and J loses 5 bases; junction bases beyond the gene matches: 5. CDR1 SGHRS and CDR2 YFSETQ are derived from the germline V gene. Its CDR3 holds 15 amino acids, cysteine through phenylalanine. Only CDR3 DNA remains: 45 bases, in frame from the first base. Overall study outcomes, separate from this receptor: The control group was slightly older than the multiple sclerosis patient group. Significantly lower normalized Chao1 diversity was found in multiple sclerosis patients than in controls, suggesting substantial peripheral T-cell clonal expansion. Patients showed significantly higher frequencies than controls for a handful of TRBV segments, among them TRBV5-6, TRBV5-1 and TRBV20-1. Strong co-clustering of samples prepared in the same batch was shown by direct clustering with F measure, prompting a batch-effect correction.

TCR beta repertoires were profiled from peripheral blood of about a dozen young patients with multiple sclerosis to demonstrate the VDJtools post-analysis software. The patients with multiple sclerosis were children and adolescents between 6 and 15 years of age. Libraries were prepared through PCR. Sequencing instrument: Illumina HiSeq 2500. To reduce PCR and sequencing biases, unique molecular identifiers were built into the TCR beta cDNA libraries. Every 1 to 10 million input T cells yielded roughly 0.5 million cDNA molecules, meaning each molecule approximated one T cell. Patient libraries were prepared and sequenced with the same protocol used for the earlier healthy control dataset. Within a given batch, samples were prepared together, multiplexed and sequenced on the same HiSeq lane. The original pipeline was this. Raw barcoded reads were processed with MIGEC, and single-read molecular identifier groups were discarded before consensus assembly and CDR3 extraction. Clonotype tables were post-analysed with VDJtools, normalizing diversity by down-sampling all datasets to the smallest sample size. To correct batch-related cross-sample contamination, repertoire overlap clustering matched CDR3 amino acid sequences but not nucleotide sequences. TCRdb ran its own pipeline on the public reads, namely fastp trimming at Q25 and MiXCR clone calling, and kept in-frame beta chains. Rows with a matching CDR3 protein are joined into one entry that keeps the most common DNA and genes. The V and J calls shown here were made by TCRdb, not taken from the authors' results. The sample table holds 820,000 or so distinct CDR3 sequences, of which approximately 57% were seen once. Under 6% of the sample lies in the top ten.

As regards this clonotype: The antigen it binds to is not known. No base quality values were provided; no much bigger clone lies one nucleotide off.

The sequence was obtained from a girl aged 10 to 17 with multiple sclerosis. The rearranged segments are TRBV5-1 and TRBJ2-3, and TRBD1 aligns with 8 junction nucleotides. What was sequenced was blood. The DNA is as follows: TGCGCCAGCAGCTTGGCAGCCAGGGGGCAAGATACGCAGTATTTT. Its translation reads: CASSLAARGQDTQYF.